These T cell receptor beta chains were read from a single sample in a study of response to subunit inactivated influenza vaccine. TCRdb itself ran the RT-PCR reads through MiXCR, one entry per CDR3 protein. The sample has 700,000 to 900,000 distinct CDR3 sequences, 20% to 25% seen once. Here the sequenced sample was PBMCs from blood, taken 4 to 6 days after vaccination. The receptors derive from a man aged 50 to 60 who received an inactivated influenza vaccine. Both conserved end residues are part of each CDR3.

CDR3 protein: CSVITTYEQYF; V gene: TRBV29-1
CDR3 protein: CSASGSDETQYF; V gene: TRBV20-1
CDR3 protein: CASSLGLSAQYF; V gene: TRBV28
CDR3 protein: CASNQEGPGLTGELFF; V gene: TRBV12-3/TRBV12-4
CDR3 protein: CASSLTSGRKGETQYF; V gene: TRBV5-6
CDR3 protein: CASSPVTGAYNEQFF; V gene: TRBV18
CDR3 protein: CSAKPSGVYGYTF; V gene: TRBV29-1
CDR3 protein: CASSLGKNQPQHF; V gene: TRBV7-2
CDR3 protein: CSVERTGNHDEQFF; V gene: TRBV29-1
CDR3 protein: CASSLKGTEQYF; V gene: TRBV5-1
CDR3 protein: CATSSLRYNEQFF; V gene: TRBV15
CDR3 protein: CASSPGTLLYNEQFF; V gene: TRBV5-1
CDR3 protein: CASSQEIGAEQYF; V gene: TRBV3-1
CDR3 protein: CASSAQKYQETQYF; V gene: TRBV2
CDR3 protein: CASSFSLATNEQFF; V gene: TRBV12-3/TRBV12-4
CDR3 protein: CASSASHQSSYNEQFF; V gene: TRBV9
CDR3 protein: CASSYVGTGGSGEQFF; V gene: TRBV6-5
CDR3 protein: CASSAKTRVDTQYF; V gene: TRBV11-1
CDR3 protein: CASSHLTGIRYEQYF; V gene: TRBV6-5
CDR3 protein: CAWSVGGSNQPQHF; V gene: TRBV30